The text below deals with one TCR beta chain. The antigen is undetermined. Measured with immunoSEQ multiplex PCR; TCRdb has only the in-frame clones, and not every one. The sample lists millions of clones, 90% to 95% seen once, with about 0.39% in the top ten. With 5 bases removed from V and 11 bases from J, the gap between germline ends came to 12 bases. The CDR3 length is 11 residues. Germline values: CDR1 MNHEY, CDR2 SVGAGI. This sample is part of a study of shared clonotypes between healthy human individuals. General observations from the study: In having few donors, the study represented limited genetic and exposure-history diversity. Clonotype sharing among the donors was expected to vary with sequencing depth.

Subsets obtained from CD4+ cells comprised CD45RA+ naive and CD45RA-negative memory cells. The sequence derives from a young man in good health. Some clones in this sample may be carry-over from other donors' samples. The chain is built from TRBV6-5 and TRBJ1-1; no definite D call. The sequencing sample was made of naive CD4+ T cells from PBMCs. Subset in this sample: CD45RA+ positively selected. The CDR3, as DNA: TGTGCCAGCAGTGAAACCGTCGGGGCTTTCTTT. Encoded protein: CASSETVGAFF.